The 5 T cell receptor beta chains below were found in one sample sequenced in a study of blood T cell repertoires in COVID-19. Assay used: immunoSEQ multiplex PCR; TCRdb lists only in-frame clones, some missing. The profile shows roughly 300,000 clones, about nine tenths of them singletons. The sample was peripheral blood. Receptors were obtained from a woman younger than 45 with COVID-19, enrolled during active disease.

This chain connects TRBV5-1 to TRBJ2-1, with D possibly TRBD1 on 6 matching bases. CDR3 length: 15 residues. Deletions cut 7 bases from V and 0 bases from J, with 14 bases between. Germline V CDR1 and CDR2: SGHRS, YFSETQ. The CDR3 loop is CASRGLGASYNEQFF. The CDR3, as DNA: TGCGCCAGCCGTGGTTTGGGGGCCTCCTACAATGAGCAGTTCTTC.

The V gene is TRBV28, the J gene TRBJ1-2; the match to TRBD1 covers 8 bases. V dropped 6 bases and J dropped 2; count of bases not matched to a gene: 2. Per germline, CDR1 MDHEN and CDR2 SYDVKM. This CDR3 comprises 13 residues. CDR3 residues: CASSGQGNYGYTF. Written as DNA, the CDR3 is TGTGCCAGCAGCGGACAGGGAAACTATGGCTACACCTTC.

This rearrangement joins TRBV19 to TRBJ1-5; 10 bases are shared with TRBD1. V shed 5 bases and J 0 bases; nucleotides not matched to a gene: 7. Germline-derived CDR1 and CDR2 are LNHDA and SQIVND (reference sequence). The CDR3 consists of 17 residues. The CDR3 nucleotides read TGTGCCAGTAGTTCCGGGACAGGGGTTATTAGCAATCAGCCCCAGCATTTT. Translating gives CASSSGTGVISNQPQHF.

The V call is TRBV6-2 or TRBV6-3, the J call TRBJ1-5; D not certain. The V end lost 6 bases, the J end lost 2 bases, and 11 bases lay between the germline ends. The CDR3 contains 14 residues. The germline V gene has CDR1 MNHEY and CDR2 SVGEGT. CDR3 residues: CASSIMIGNQPQHF. The DNA of the CDR3 is TGTGCCAGCAGCATTATGATAGGCAATCAGCCCCAGCATTTT.

The chain couples TRBV6-1 to TRBJ1-3; the D is unclear. V was trimmed by 0 bases and J by 9 bases, leaving 12 bases between them. The CDR3 extends over 14 amino acids. Looked up from germline, CDR1 is MNHNS and CDR2 is SASEGT. CDR3 in amino acids: CASSEAGRWGTIYF. The CDR3, as DNA: TGTGCCAGCAGTGAAGCTGGGAGGTGGGGCACCATATATTTT.